A single sample gave rise to the 28 T cell receptor beta chains below, sequenced in a study of blood T cell repertoires in COVID-19. Assay used: immunoSEQ multiplex PCR; TCRdb lists only in-frame clones, some missing. The sample has some 200,000 clones; around four fifths are singletons. The sequencing sample was made of PBMCs or T cells enriched from blood (not recorded which). These receptors were taken from a man aged 35 to 55 who had recovered from COVID-19.

This chain links TRBV7-9 with TRBJ1-2, with 7 bases matching TRBD1. The V segment lost 5 bases and the J segment 5 bases; nucleotides outside the gene matches: 5. Germline V CDR1 and CDR2: SEHNR, FQNEAQ (reference sequence). The CDR3 spans 13 residues. The CDR3 DNA is TGTGCCAGCAGCGAGAACAGGGGATATGGCTACACCTTC. Translation: CASSENRGYGYTF.

The rearrangement uses TRBV7-8 and TRBJ1-4; TRBD1 matches 7 bases. Germline V gives CDR1 SGHVS, CDR2 FQNEAQ. With V trimmed by 5 bases and J by 4 bases, 4 bases remained unmatched. This CDR3 has 14 amino acids. CDR3 in amino acids: CASSARDSNEKLFF. CDR3 nucleotides: TGTGCCAGCAGCGCCCGGGACAGTAATGAAAAACTGTTTTTT.

The gene calls are TRBV4-1 and TRBJ2-1; 8 nucleotides agree with TRBD2. Trimming cost V 0 bases and J 15 bases; bases outside gene matches: 16. CDR1 MGHRA and CDR2 YSYEKL come from the germline V gene. CDR3 size: 16 residues. The CDR3 is CASSQDVQRESSGRFF. The CDR3 DNA is TGCGCCAGCAGCCAAGATGTCCAGCGGGAGTCTTCGGGGCGGTTCTTC.

Here the CDR3 DNA reads TGTGCCACCAGGGCAGGGGGCAGAACAGATACGCAGTATTTT. It is translated as CATRAGGRTDTQYF. The chain is built from TRBV24-1 and TRBJ2-3, with 8 bases matching TRBD1. This CDR3 has 14 amino acids. Germline loops: CDR1 KGHDR, CDR2 SFDVKD. The V gene end was trimmed by 7 bases and the J gene end by 3 bases; junction bases not matched to a gene: 5.

Concerning this clone itself: Within the sample, other DNA sequences also encode this same CDR3. The J gene is TRBJ1-5, the V gene TRBV27; D gene ambiguous. V shed 2 bases and J shed 4 bases, with 6 bases lying between them. The CDR3 has 13 residues. Germline CDR1 and CDR2: MNHEY and SMNVEV (reference sequence). Written as DNA, the CDR3 is TGTGCCAGCAGTTTAAGAGAGAATCAGCCCCAGCATTTT. Amino acid sequence: CASSLRENQPQHF.

The CDR3 spells CASSVAPIGRGDTGELFF. The CDR3 nucleotides are TGTGCCAGCAGCGTGGCCCCGATCGGGCGGGGGGACACCGGGGAGCTGTTTTTT. This chain connects TRBV9 to TRBJ2-2; 8 positions agree with TRBD2. V lost 2 bases and J lost 3; bases outside the gene matches: 12. The CDR3 consists of 18 residues. Germline V gene data show CDR1 as SGDLS and CDR2 as YYNGEE.

As DNA, the CDR3 is TGTGCCAGCAGGGGACAGGTCGGCTACACCTTC. Protein sequence: CASRGQVGYTF. The genes are TRBV6-5 and TRBJ1-2, with TRBD1 matching 8 bases. CDR1 is MNHEY, CDR2 SVGAGI, per germline. J was trimmed by 8 bases and V by 6 bases; bases with no gene match: 2. The CDR3 covers 11 residues.

This clone came up a few times. The chain couples TRBV30 to TRBJ1-1; no clear D. CDR3 size: 17 residues. Between the trimmed V and J ends, which lost 4 bases and 0 bases, there was a span of 21 bases. Germline V gives CDR1 GTSNPN, CDR2 SVGIG (reference sequence). CDR3 coding DNA: TGTGCCTGGACTAATATCGGGCGGACTTATATGAACACTGAAGCTTTCTTT. Its protein product is CAWTNIGRTYMNTEAFF.

This sequence joins TRBV10-3 and TRBJ1-2; TRBD1 aligns across 9 bases. V dropped 4 bases and J dropped 8; count of bases not matched to a gene: 5. In germline, CDR1 is ENHRY, CDR2 SYGVKD. The CDR3 runs 13 residues. The CDR3 region is CAISGGQGRGYTF. In nucleotides, the CDR3 is TGTGCCATCAGTGGAGGACAGGGGAGAGGCTACACCTTC.

This clone was picked up one time. This chain uses TRBV10-3 with TRBJ1-6, with D maybe TRBD1 (6 bases). The germline V and J ends were trimmed by 5 bases and 9 bases, with 11 bases remaining between them. Germline CDR1 and CDR2: ENHRY and SYGVKD. The CDR3 has 13 amino acids. The CDR3: CAISLDSRSPLHF. The CDR3 DNA sequence: TGTGCCATCAGTCTGGACAGTCGTTCACCCCTCCACTTT.

Points on this clone: This likely came from a read error, as a far larger clone is one base away. V usage is TRBV3-1 (or the pseudogene TRBV3-2) and J usage is TRBJ2-7; 10 bases line up with TRBD1. V lost 4 bases to trimming and J lost 1 base; unmatched junction nucleotides: 1. Germline lookup yields CDR1 LGHDT and CDR2 YNNKEL (reference sequence). CDR3 length: 14 residues. DNA of the CDR3: TGTGCCAGCAGCCGGACAGGGGGTTCCTACGAGCAGTACTTC. This gives the protein CASSRTGGSYEQYF.

This clone was detected a few times. This sequence joins TRBV10-3 and TRBJ2-7; the match to TRBD2 covers 10 bases. J was trimmed by 3 bases and V by 10 bases; bases with no gene match: 6. There are 13 residues in the CDR3. Germline V lookup: CDR1 ENHRY, CDR2 SYGVKD. The CDR3 here is CATGLAENYEQYF. CDR3 coding DNA: TGTGCCACCGGACTAGCGGAGAACTACGAGCAGTACTTC.

The chain carries TRBV6-1 and TRBJ1-3; a possible D gene is TRBD1 (6 bases). Germline assignment: CDR1 MNHNS and CDR2 SASEGT. The CDR3 has 15 residues. The germline V and J ends were trimmed by 1 base and 3 bases, with 10 bases remaining between them. The CDR3 DNA sequence: TGTGCCAGCAGTGAAGGGACAGTCATTGGAAACACCATATATTTT. It translates to CASSEGTVIGNTIYF.

The chain links TRBV2 to TRBJ1-5; D unresolved. The CDR3 is 13 amino acids. Germline loops: CDR1 SNHLY, CDR2 FYNNEI. The germline V and J ends were trimmed by 1 base and 5 bases, with 6 bases remaining between them. In DNA form, the CDR3 reads TGTGCCAGCAGTGAAGGCGGAGATCAGCCCCAGCATTTT. Protein: CASSEGGDQPQHF.

The chain combines TRBV6-4 with TRBJ2-7; TRBD1 matches at 10 bases. V shed 5 bases and J 1 base; nucleotides not matched to a gene: 2. The germline gives CDR1 MRHNA, CDR2 SNTAGT. The CDR3 runs 14 residues. In DNA form, the CDR3 reads TGTGCCAGCAGTTGGACAGGGGGGTCCTACGAGCAGTACTTC. Amino acids: CASSWTGGSYEQYF.

This sequence joins TRBV11-2 and TRBJ1-2; no definite D call. CDR3 length: 12 amino acids. The germline V and J ends were trimmed by 11 bases and 4 bases, with 14 bases remaining between them. The germline V gene encodes CDR1 SGHAT and CDR2 FQNNGV. The CDR3 DNA is TGTGCCGACTCTACCCAGCTCTATGGCTACACCTTC. It is translated as CADSTQLYGYTF.

This chain links TRBV15 with TRBJ1-1, with TRBD1 as a possible D gene (6 bases). With 6 bases removed from V and 2 bases from J, the gap between germline ends came to 13 bases. The CDR3 loop spans 14 amino acids. CDR1 is LNHNV and CDR2 is YYDKDF in the germline V gene (reference sequence). CDR3 nucleotide sequence: TGTGCCACCAGTCCCCGGGGGGGCAACACTGAAGCTTTCTTT. This codes for CATSPRGGNTEAFF.

This clone was observed a single time. The J gene is TRBJ1-2, the V gene TRBV30, with 9 bases aligning to TRBD1. The CDR3 runs to 16 residues. Germline V gene sequence: CDR1 GTSNPN, CDR2 SVGIG (reference sequence). Losses at the gene ends were 4 bases for V and 6 bases for J; bases not matched to a gene: 15. DNA of the CDR3: TGTGCCTGGAAGGGGACAGGGATATCGTCTGGGGATGGCTACACCTTC. Its protein is CAWKGTGISSGDGYTF.

V is TRBV27 and J is TRBJ2-7, with 14 bases lining up with TRBD2. Germline CDR1 is MNHEY and CDR2 is SMNVEV (reference sequence). The J segment lost 3 bases and the V segment lost 6 bases, leaving 1 base of the junction unmatched. The CDR3 is 14 residues long. CDR3 DNA: TGTGCCAGCAGGACTAGCGGGAGGGACTACGAGCAGTACTTC. This encodes CASRTSGRDYEQYF.

The chain combines TRBV29-1 with TRBJ2-1; no reliable D call. The CDR3 extends over 13 amino acids. V dropped 3 bases and J dropped 8 bases, with 14 bases sitting between them. Germline V lookup: CDR1 SQVTM, CDR2 ANQGSEA. The CDR3, as DNA: TGCAGCGTTGACAGACCAACGAGCGATGAGCAGTTCTTC. Encoded protein: CSVDRPTSDEQFF.

V is TRBV7-2 and J is TRBJ1-6; the D gene is possibly TRBD1 (5 bases). Germline V gene data show CDR1 as SGHTA and CDR2 as FQGNSA. The germline V and J ends were trimmed by 3 bases and 8 bases, with 17 bases remaining between them. The CDR3 contains 16 residues. The CDR3 bases are TGTGCCAGCAGCTTTGACAGCCTTAAACCCTATTCACCCCTCCACTTT. It codes for CASSFDSLKPYSPLHF.

This sequence joins TRBV7-2 and TRBJ2-1; 11 bases line up with TRBD2. V shed 4 bases, J shed 9 bases, and the junction held 5 bases outside the gene matches. CDR3 size: 14 residues. Germline CDR1 SGHTA, CDR2 FQGNSA. CDR3: CASSSTSGGVEQFF. In DNA form, the CDR3 reads TGTGCCAGCAGCTCTACTAGCGGGGGAGTTGAGCAGTTCTTC. Full variable domain (remainder filled in from reference TRBV7-2 and TRBJ2-1): GAGVSQSPSNKVTEKGKDVELRCDPISGHTALYWYRQSLGQGLEFLIYFQGNSAPDKSGLPSDRFSAERTGGSVSTLTIQRTQQEDSAVYLCASSSTSGGVEQFFGPGTRLTVL.

This clone is medium-sized in the sample. The gene calls are TRBV6-1 and TRBJ1-1; a weak D match, TRBD1 (6 bases). The CDR3 loop spans 12 amino acids. Germline V gene sequence: CDR1 MNHNS, CDR2 SASEGT. Between the trimmed V and J ends, which lost 1 base and 7 bases, there was a span of 7 bases. The CDR3 loop reads CASSEGGLEAFF. CDR3 nucleotide sequence: TGTGCCAGCAGTGAAGGGGGGCTTGAAGCTTTCTTT.

The CDR3 sequence is CASSREVGRNEQFF. CDR3 nucleotide sequence: TGTGCCAGCAGCCGTGAGGTAGGTCGAAATGAGCAGTTCTTC. V usage is TRBV3-1 (or the pseudogene TRBV3-2) and J usage is TRBJ2-1, with D hard to call. Germline assignment: CDR1 LGHDT and CDR2 YNNKEL (reference sequence). V shed 4 bases and J shed 7 bases, with 14 bases lying between them. The CDR3 has 14 residues.

The V gene is TRBV11-2, the J gene TRBJ1-1, with D perhaps matching TRBD1 (6 bases). Trimming left V 1 base short and J 2 bases short, with 17 bases between. This CDR3 is 17 amino acids long. Germline CDR1 SGHAT, CDR2 FQNNGV. CDR3 loop: CASSLVLGGPTNTEAFF. CDR3 sequence (DNA): TGTGCCAGCAGCTTAGTATTGGGGGGGCCTACTAACACTGAAGCTTTCTTT.

The chain uses TRBV6-5 and TRBJ1-2; D unresolved. CDR1 is MNHEY, CDR2 SVGAGI, per germline. The CDR3 loop spans 16 amino acids. V was shortened by 4 bases and J by 0 bases, with 15 bases between the two germline ends. CDR3 in DNA: TGTGCCAGCAGTTCCCTCGGAGGGTCCCCTAACTATGGCTACACCTTC. Translated, it gives CASSSLGGSPNYGYTF.

The CDR3 here is CASSPTVYRDRPDTQYF. As DNA, the CDR3 is TGTGCCAGCAGCCCGACGGTGTACCGGGACAGGCCCGATACGCAGTATTTT. The V and J genes are TRBV7-3 and TRBJ2-3, with 8 bases lining up with TRBD1. The germline CDR1 and CDR2 sequences are SGHTA and FQGTGA. Trimming cost V 5 bases and J 6 bases; bases outside gene matches: 16. The CDR3 contains 17 residues.

J is TRBJ2-1 and V is TRBV6-5; D may be TRBD2 (5 bases). Trimming stripped 5 bases from V and 7 bases from J, with 9 bases between. CDR1 and CDR2 from the germline V gene are MNHEY and SVGAGI. The CDR3 totals 12 residues. CDR3 coding DNA: TGTGCCAGCAGTAAGGGAGATAATGAGCAGTTCTTC. Translating it yields CASSKGDNEQFF.